This T cell receptor beta chain originates from a study of Graves' ophthalmopathy and Graves' hyperthyroidism (dated by TCRdb to between 2017 and 2018). Looking at the study overall: Peripheral blood was collected before any treatment was given, at the time of initial diagnosis. The study used signatures of the TCR beta repertoire to tell Graves' ophthalmopathy apart from Graves' hyperthyroidism and to predict which patients would progress to ophthalmopathy. In total, over 130 blood samples were TCR-sequenced: some 43 ophthalmopathy, approximately 75 hyperthyroidism and roughly 17 hyperthyroidism-to-ophthalmopathy patients. To explore V-J signatures that distinguish ophthalmopathy from hyperthyroidism, a discovery set of roughly 98 patients was enrolled, made up of about 40 with ophthalmopathy and 55 to 65 with stable hyperthyroidism. An independent validation cohort comprised 18 hyperthyroidism patients and over 15 patients who later progressed from hyperthyroidism to ophthalmopathy. In a handful of hyperthyroidism patients, the T-cell repertoire of thyroid tissue was compared with the T-cell repertoire of blood. Following sampling, methimazole starting at 30 mg daily was administered to hyperthyroidism patients, and high-dose intravenous methylprednisolone was administered to ophthalmopathy patients.

On this clonotype: Its target antigen remains unknown. Nothing much larger sits one base from this clone, and base qualities are not available.

Ophthalmopathy patients had moderately to severely active disease, Clinical Activity Score of at least 3, NOSPECS grade of at least 4, and disease duration under 3 months. Patients with other autoimmune diseases, uncontrolled infections, pregnancy or lactation were excluded. Clinical symptoms, serum thyroxine, TRAb, thyroid ultrasound and orbital computed tomography formed the basis of the diagnosis. PBMCs were isolated from 7.5 to 10 ml of fresh peripheral blood by Ficoll-Paque density gradient centrifugation. Trizol reagent was used to extract the total RNA, and its quality was then checked on an Agilent 2100 Bioanalyzer. The junction carries 13 bases between V and J, which are trimmed by 2 bases and 5 bases respectively. The CDR3 sequence holds 14 residues, the cysteine and phenylalanine included. CDR3 DNA only is kept here, 42 bases in frame from base 1. CDR1 and CDR2, looked up from the germline V gene (reference sequence), are LNHDA and SQIVND.

TCR beta CDR3 regions were amplified from RNA transcripts for repertoire sequencing. A first-round RT-PCR used HTBI primers with the Qiagen OneStep RT-PCR kit, followed by a second-round multiplex PCR, size selection and purification. Libraries were sequenced paired-end with 100 bp reads on an Illumina HiSeq2000. The authors' pipeline ran thus. SOAPnuke was used for read processing, and reads with adapters, uncalled bases, a mean Phred below 15, or no exact constant-primer or identifier match were discarded. COPE v1.2.5 was used to merge high-quality paired reads. Unique nucleotide sequences were defined as clonotypes and aligned to IMGT TRB V, D and J references using MiTCR v1.1. Only V-J combinations with frequency above 0.0001 were analysed, covering approximately 99% of repertoires. For each V-J combination, a TCR clonal expansion and chaos score was defined as the ratio of F50 clonal expansion to chaos observed in the TCRdist matrix. Welch's t-statistics and random forest were used to narrow the features down to over ten V-J combinations, which were then fed into a naive Bayes classifier. Thyroid-blood repertoire similarity was quantified with the Morisita-Horn index. TCRdb reanalyzed the raw reads on its own, using fastp at Q25 for trimming and MiXCR for clone calling, and kept in-frame beta chains. Entries are consolidated by CDR3 protein sequence, retaining the most common genes and DNA. These V and J calls are TCRdb output, not the study's own analysis. Across this sample there are about 740,000 distinct CDR3 sequences, with 35% to 50% seen only once. The ten largest clonotypes hold 44% of the sample.

The paper as a whole reports these results and caveats: Sample size was not statistically predetermined, and group allocation was not concealed from the investigators. In cross-validation, the 13-signature model distinguished ophthalmopathy from stable hyperthyroidism with 85% to 90% sensitivity and around 82% specificity, and in the test set the corresponding values were roughly 78% and 74%. Most expanded thyroid clonotypes with a frequency above 0.001 also appeared in blood, which suggests that blood repertoires may reflect the immune response in the thyroid. In validation, the model predicted ophthalmopathy progression with roughly 68% sensitivity and around 72% specificity; roughly 12 predicted patients were CT-confirmed with GO in a median of approximately six months.

Recombination joined TRBV19 with TRBJ2-7; the D gene cannot be named for sure. The sequence was collected from an adult man with Graves' ophthalmopathy. Sequencing was performed on peripheral blood. The base sequence is TGTGCCAGTAGTATACAAGGAAGGCTTAACGAGCAGTACTTC. Protein translation: CASSIQGRLNEQYF.